These 7 T cell receptor beta chains were all obtained from the same sample, sequenced in a study of T cell repertoires in cytomegalovirus infection. TCRdb reanalysed the reads using MiXCR and keeps one entry per CDR3 protein. The top ten clones hold 8.5% to 10% of a sample with 200,000 to 300,000 distinct CDR3 sequences, about 13% of them seen once. The specimen was PBMCs. Receptor source: a human donor in good health (CMV status not recorded). Some clones in this sample may be carry-over from other donors' samples.

This clonotype was recorded at least ten times. V usage is TRBV7-2 and J usage is TRBJ1-2, with D hard to call. V was shortened by 2 bases and J by 2 bases, with 3 bases between the two germline ends. The germline CDR1 and CDR2 sequences are SGHTA and FQGNSA. The CDR3 loop spans 12 amino acids. The CDR3 is CASSLPNYGYTF. CDR3 in DNA: TGTGCCAGCAGCTTACCAAACTATGGCTACACCTTC.

This clonotype was seen repeatedly, ten times or more. V and J are TRBV7-2 and TRBJ2-3, with D unresolved. This CDR3 contains 14 residues. The V end was cut by 5 bases, the J end by 2 bases, with 11 bases between. Germline V gene sequence: CDR1 SGHTA, CDR2 FQGNSA. DNA for the CDR3: TGTGCCAGCAGCCTAGGTATTAACACAGATACGCAGTATTTT. Translating it yields CASSLGINTDTQYF. Using reference TRBV7-2 and TRBJ2-3 for the parts outside the CDR3, the full variable domain is GAGVSQSPSNKVTEKGKDVELRCDPISGHTALYWYRQSLGQGLEFLIYFQGNSAPDKSGLPSDRFSAERTGGSVSTLTIQRTQQEDSAVYLCASSLGINTDTQYFGPGTRLTVL.

The V call is TRBV20-1, the J call TRBJ2-7; D tentatively fits TRBD1 or TRBD2 (6 bases each). Germline CDR1 DFQATT, CDR2 SNEGSKA (reference sequence). The CDR3 spans 14 residues. Trimming took 0 bases from V and 2 from J, leaving 11 bases between them. The CDR3 region has the DNA TGCAGTGCTAGAGATGGGAGGACAGCCTACGAGCAGTACTTC. Amino acid sequence: CSARDGRTAYEQYF.

This rearrangement joins TRBV23-1 to TRBJ1-5; TRBD1 aligns across 8 bases. TRBV23-1 is treated as an ORF (open reading frame) with a function not yet certain. J was trimmed by 9 bases and V by 6 bases; bases with no gene match: 10. The CDR3 runs 14 residues. As DNA, the CDR3 is TGCGCCAGCAGCTACGGACAGGGTTCACGGCCCCAGCATTTT. Its protein product is CASSYGQGSRPQHF.

This clonotype was seen many times. This chain uses TRBV7-9 with TRBJ2-3; TRBD2 matches at 9 bases. This CDR3 region has 15 residues. The V gene end was trimmed by 5 bases and the J gene end by 2 bases; junction bases not matched to a gene: 5. CDR1 and CDR2 (germline): SEHNR, FQNEAQ (reference sequence). DNA for the CDR3: TGTGCCAGCAGCCAGGGACTAGCCTTCACAGATACGCAGTATTTT. As protein: CASSQGLAFTDTQYF.

The rearrangement uses TRBV7-9 and TRBJ1-1; the D is unclear. The CDR3 spans 15 residues. Germline V CDR1 and CDR2: SEHNR, FQNEAQ (reference sequence). V was clipped by 5 bases and J by 4 bases, with 17 bases between them. DNA of the CDR3: TGTGCCAGCAGCGGATATCGAGGGAAGTTCACTGAAGCTTTCTTT. As protein: CASSGYRGKFTEAFF.

This clonotype was counted ten times or more. This chain links TRBV6-2 or TRBV6-3 with TRBJ2-2; 11 bases map to TRBD2. V was pared by 5 bases and J by 3 bases, with 5 bases of the junction left unmatched. The germline V gene has CDR1 MNHEY and CDR2 SVGEGT. The CDR3 totals 16 residues. CDR3 protein: CASSDPTSGDTGELFF. The DNA for the CDR3 is TGTGCCAGCAGTGATCCGACTAGCGGGGACACCGGGGAGCTGTTTTTT.